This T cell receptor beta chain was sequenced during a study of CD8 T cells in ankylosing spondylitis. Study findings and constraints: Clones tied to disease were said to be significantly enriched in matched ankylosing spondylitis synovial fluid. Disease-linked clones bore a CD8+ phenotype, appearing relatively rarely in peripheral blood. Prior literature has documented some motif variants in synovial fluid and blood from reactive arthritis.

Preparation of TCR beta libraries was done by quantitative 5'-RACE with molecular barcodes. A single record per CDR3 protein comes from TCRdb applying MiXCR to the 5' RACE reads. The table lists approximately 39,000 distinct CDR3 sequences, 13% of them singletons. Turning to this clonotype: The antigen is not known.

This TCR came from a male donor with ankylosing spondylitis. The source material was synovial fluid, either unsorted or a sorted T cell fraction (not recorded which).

The CDR3 bases are TGCGCCAGCAGCCCCTGGACTAGCGGGGGGGCCCTCTACGAGCAGTACTTC. Its translation: CASSPWTSGGALYEQYF. The rearrangement links TRBV4-3 to TRBJ2-7; 15 nucleotides line up with TRBD2. The junction had 7 bases not matched to a gene; V was cut back by 4 bases and J by 3 bases. Germline V lookup: CDR1 LGHNA, CDR2 YSLEER. The CDR3 extends over 17 amino acids.